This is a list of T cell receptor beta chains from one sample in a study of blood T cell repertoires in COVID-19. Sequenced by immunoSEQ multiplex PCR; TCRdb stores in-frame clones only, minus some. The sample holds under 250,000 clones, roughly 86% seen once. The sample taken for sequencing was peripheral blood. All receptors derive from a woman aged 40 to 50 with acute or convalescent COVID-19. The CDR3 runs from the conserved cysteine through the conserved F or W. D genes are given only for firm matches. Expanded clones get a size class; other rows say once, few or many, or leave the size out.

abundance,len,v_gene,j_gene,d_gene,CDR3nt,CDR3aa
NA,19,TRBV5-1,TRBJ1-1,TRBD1,TGCGCCAGCAGCTTCCGACCAATCCGGGACAGTGAGATGAACACTGAAGCTTTCTTT,CASSFRPIRDSEMNTEAFF
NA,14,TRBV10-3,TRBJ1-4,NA,TGTGCCATCGCTCTAGAATACCCTAATGAAAAACTGTTTTTT,CAIALEYPNEKLFF
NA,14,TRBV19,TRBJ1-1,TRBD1,TGTGCCAGTAAACCGACAGGGGAAGTGACTGAAGCTTTCTTT,CASKPTGEVTEAFF
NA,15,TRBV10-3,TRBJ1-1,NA,TGTGCCATCAAAAGGACGGACGGGAGATCAGGTGAAGCTTTCTTT,CAIKRTDGRSGEAFF
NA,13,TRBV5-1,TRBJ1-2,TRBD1,TGCGCCAGCAGCTTTGGGACAGGTTATGGCTACACCTTC,CASSFGTGYGYTF
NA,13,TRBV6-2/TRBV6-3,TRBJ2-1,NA,TGTGCCAGCAGTTACCGGGGAAATAGGGAGCAGTTCTTC,CASSYRGNREQFF
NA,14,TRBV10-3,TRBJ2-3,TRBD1,TGTGCCATCAGTGCTGGACAGGGCACAGATACGCAGTATTTT,CAISAGQGTDTQYF
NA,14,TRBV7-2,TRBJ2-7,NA,TGTGCCAGCAGCTTCCCGGACACCGCCTACGAGCAGTACTTC,CASSFPDTAYEQYF
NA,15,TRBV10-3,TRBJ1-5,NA,TGTGCCATCAGTGAGTCGGCGGATAGCAATCAGCCCCAGCATTTT,CAISESADSNQPQHF
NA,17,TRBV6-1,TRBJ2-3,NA,TGTGCCAGCAGTGAAGCTAGGGCAGGGTGGGTCACAGATACGCAGTATTTT,CASSEARAGWVTDTQYF
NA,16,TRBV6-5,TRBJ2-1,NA,TGTGCCAGCAGTTACTCTTACAGCGGGTCTAGGGATGAGCAGTTCTTC,CASSYSYSGSRDEQFF
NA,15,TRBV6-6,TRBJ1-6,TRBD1,TGTGCCAGCAGCGGTACAGGGGGCGACAATTCACCCCTCCACTTT,CASSGTGGDNSPLHF
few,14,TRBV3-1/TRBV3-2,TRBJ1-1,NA,TGTGCCAACCCCGCGGGGGTGGGGAACACTGAAGCTTTCTTT,CANPAGVGNTEAFF
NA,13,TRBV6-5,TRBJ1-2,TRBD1,TGTGCCAGCAGCCCGGGACAGGGAACTGGCTACACCTTC,CASSPGQGTGYTF
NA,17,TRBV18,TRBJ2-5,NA,TGTGCCAGCTCACCCCGCGTTTGGGACAAAAATGGAGAGACCCAGTACTTC,CASSPRVWDKNGETQYF
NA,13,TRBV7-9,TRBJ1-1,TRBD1,TGTGCCAGCAGTTTGACAGGGGGCACTGAAGCTTTCTTT,CASSLTGGTEAFF
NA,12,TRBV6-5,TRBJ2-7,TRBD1,TGTGCCAGCAGCCGGACAGGGGACGAGCAGTACTTC,CASSRTGDEQYF
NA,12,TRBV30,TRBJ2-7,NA,TGTGCCTGGAGGTATCAGGGAGGCGAGCAGTACTTC,CAWRYQGGEQYF
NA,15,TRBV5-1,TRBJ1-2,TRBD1,TGCGCCAGCAGCCCCGGGACAGCTACTAACTATGGCTACACCTTC,CASSPGTATNYGYTF
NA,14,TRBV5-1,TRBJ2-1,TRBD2,TGCGCCAGCAGCTCTCTAGCGGGGCATAATGAGCAGTTCTTC,CASSSLAGHNEQFF
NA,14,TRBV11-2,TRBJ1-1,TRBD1,TGTGCCAGCAGCTCGCAGGGGACAGTCACTGAAGCTTTCTTT,CASSSQGTVTEAFF
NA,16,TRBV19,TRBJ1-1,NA,TGTGCCAGTAGTCCAAGGGTTAGGGGGGGTCTAGTTGAAGCTTTCTTT,CASSPRVRGGLVEAFF
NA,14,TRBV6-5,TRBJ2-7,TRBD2,TGTGCCAGCAGCCTTTCGGGACTAACCTACGAGCAGTACTTC,CASSLSGLTYEQYF
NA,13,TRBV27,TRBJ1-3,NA,TGTGCCACTGGAGAGCGGGCTGGAAACACCATATATTTT,CATGERAGNTIYF
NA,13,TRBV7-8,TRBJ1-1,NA,TGTGCCATCGAACAGGGCGCGATTACTGAAGCTTTCTTT,CAIEQGAITEAFF
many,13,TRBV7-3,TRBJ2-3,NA,TGTGCCAGCAGTTCGGGGGGCCCAGATACGCAGTATTTT,CASSSGGPDTQYF
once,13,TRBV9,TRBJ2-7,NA,TGTGCCAGCAGCGTAGGCCCGGGCTACGAGCAGTACTTC,CASSVGPGYEQYF
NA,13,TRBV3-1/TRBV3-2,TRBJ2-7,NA,TGTGCCAGCAGCCGACAGGATTCCTACGAGCAGTACTTC,CASSRQDSYEQYF
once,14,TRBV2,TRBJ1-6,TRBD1,TGTGCCAGCTTTACTGGGACAGCGGGTCCCCCCCTCCACTTT,CASFTGTAGPPLHF
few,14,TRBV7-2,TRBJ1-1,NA,TGTGCCAGCAGCTCCCTCGGGGAAGGGACTGAAGCTTTCTTT,CASSSLGEGTEAFF
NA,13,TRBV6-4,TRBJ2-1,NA,TGTGCCAGCATCCTCCGCTCCTACAATGAGCAGTTCTTC,CASILRSYNEQFF
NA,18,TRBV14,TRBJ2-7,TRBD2,TGTGCCAGCAGCCCCGGACTAGCGGTACCTCGATTTAAATACGAGCAGTACTTC,CASSPGLAVPRFKYEQYF
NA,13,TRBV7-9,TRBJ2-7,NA,TGTGCCAGCAGCTCGATTCTAGGTTACGAGCAGTACTTC,CASSSILGYEQYF
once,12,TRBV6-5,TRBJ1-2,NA,TGTGCCAGTGCCTCAGGGGTGAATGGCTACACCTTC,CASASGVNGYTF
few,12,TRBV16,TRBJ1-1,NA,TGTGCCAGCAGCCAATCTGAAGGGGAACCTTTCTTT,CASSQSEGEPFF
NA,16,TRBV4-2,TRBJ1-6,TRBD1,TGTGCCAGCAGCCAAGAGGGGACAGGATATAATTCACCCCTCCACTTT,CASSQEGTGYNSPLHF
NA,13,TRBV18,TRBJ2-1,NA,TGTGCCAGCTATGCGGGGCAAAACAATGAGCAGTTCTTC,CASYAGQNNEQFF
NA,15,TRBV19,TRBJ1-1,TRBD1,TGTGCCAGTACTGGGCAGGGGGCCGTTAGGACTGAAGCTTTCTTT,CASTGQGAVRTEAFF
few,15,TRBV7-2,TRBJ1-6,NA,TGTGCCAGCAGCGAACCGGTGAGGTTTGGTTCACCCCTCCACTTT,CASSEPVRFGSPLHF
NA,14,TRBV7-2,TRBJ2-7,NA,TGTGCCAGCAGCTTAGTAGAATTAGCTGGGGAGCAGTACTTC,CASSLVELAGEQYF
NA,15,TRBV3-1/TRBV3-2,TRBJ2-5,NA,TGTGCCAGCAGCCAAGATTTCGGTGGCGGGGAGACCCAGTACTTC,CASSQDFGGGETQYF
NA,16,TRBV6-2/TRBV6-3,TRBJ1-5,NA,TGTGCCAGCAGTTACTCGAGGCAGGGTGGCGGACAGCCCCAGCATTTT,CASSYSRQGGGQPQHF
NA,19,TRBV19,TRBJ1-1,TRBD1,TGTGCCAGTAGTATAGATATCAACAGGGGGCCGGGGACTAACACTGAAGCTTTCTTT,CASSIDINRGPGTNTEAFF
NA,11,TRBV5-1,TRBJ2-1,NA,TGCGCCAGCACCAACTTCGATGAGCAGTTCTTC,CASTNFDEQFF
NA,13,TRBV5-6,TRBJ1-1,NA,TGTGCCAGCAGCTTGGAAATCGGGATAGAAGCTTTCTTT,CASSLEIGIEAFF
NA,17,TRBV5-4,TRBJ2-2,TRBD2,TGTGCCAGCAGCCCCCGGCTAGCGGGAGTAGTCACCGGGGAGCTGTTTTTT,CASSPRLAGVVTGELFF
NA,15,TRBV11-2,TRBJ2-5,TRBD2,TGTGCCTCTCATCGTAGCGGGAGTAAACAAGAGACCCAGTACTTC,CASHRSGSKQETQYF
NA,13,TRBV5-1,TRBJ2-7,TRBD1,TGCGCCAGTGGGGTACAGGGGGTATACGAGCAGTACTTC,CASGVQGVYEQYF
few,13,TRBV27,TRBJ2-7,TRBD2,TGTGCCACCCCGGGGGGAAGCTCCTACGAGCAGTACTTC,CATPGGSSYEQYF
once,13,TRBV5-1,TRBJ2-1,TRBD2,TGCGCCAGCGGACTAGCGGGAGGGCTTGAGCAGTTCTTC,CASGLAGGLEQFF
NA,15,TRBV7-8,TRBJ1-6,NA,TGTGCCAGCAGCATTACGGACAGTCCTAATTCACCCCTCCACTTT,CASSITDSPNSPLHF
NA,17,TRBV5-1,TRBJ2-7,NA,TGCGCCAGCAGCTTGGCTCAGAGGCAGCAGTTCTCCTACGAGCAGTACTTC,CASSLAQRQQFSYEQYF
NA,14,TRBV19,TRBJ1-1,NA,TGTGCCAGTAGTAACGAGGTAGTGGACACTGAAGCTTTCTTT,CASSNEVVDTEAFF
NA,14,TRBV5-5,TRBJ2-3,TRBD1,TGTGCCAGCAGCTGGGGACAGAATACAGATACGCAGTATTTT,CASSWGQNTDTQYF
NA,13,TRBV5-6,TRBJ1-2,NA,TGTGCCAGCAATACAGGGTCCAACTATGGCTACACCTTC,CASNTGSNYGYTF
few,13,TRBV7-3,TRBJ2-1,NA,TGTGCCAGCAGCCCCGTCGGTCGTTCTGAGCAGTTCTTC,CASSPVGRSEQFF
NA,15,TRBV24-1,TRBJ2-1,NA,TGTGCCACCAGTGACCCCGGGCAGGGGTACAATGAGCAGTTCTTC,CATSDPGQGYNEQFF
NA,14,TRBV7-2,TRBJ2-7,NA,TGTGCCAGCAGCTTAGTGGGAGGCCTGGCCGAGCAGTACTTC,CASSLVGGLAEQYF